This record covers a single T cell receptor beta chain. These data are taken from a study of blood T cell repertoires in COVID-19. The wider study: Some COVID-19 samples were acute and others convalescent; all came from the United States, Italy and Spain.

The length of the CDR3 is 19 residues. V was pared by 5 bases and J by 0 bases, with 15 bases of the junction left unmatched. Germline V gene lookup returns CDR1 SGHRS and CDR2 YFSETQ. Authors' data handling: Estimates of nucleated cell counts were drawn from the amplification of reference gene primers. Only in-frame clones appear in the TCRdb table, and some are missing; sequencing was by immunoSEQ multiplex PCR. The D gene and trimming were derived from the DNA, and the V and J assignments and clone size from that table. The repertoire holds roughly 410,000 clones, with roughly 90% as singletons. This receptor was identified in a man aged 40-49 years with acute or convalescent COVID-19. The chain joins TRBV5-1 to TRBJ2-2; 8 nucleotides match TRBD2. The sample was peripheral blood. The CDR3 nucleotides are TGCGCCAGCAGTTGGCTTTTGAGTAGCGGGGAACCGAACACCGGGGAGCTGTTTTTT. Translated: CASSWLLSSGEPNTGELFF.